This T cell receptor beta chain was identified during a study of blood T cell repertoires in COVID-19. On the study more broadly: The analysed material was cDNA or gDNA that came from T cells, B-cell-depleted T cells, or PBMCs.

Only a few counts were recorded for this clone. V shed 2 bases, J shed 3 bases, and the junction held 3 bases outside the gene matches. CDR1 and CDR2 from the germline V gene are SGHRS and YFSETQ. This CDR3 has 14 residues. Each recovered donor of Cohort 3 presented with two negative PCRs, clearance, or symptom resolution. How the authors handled the data: Counts of nucleated cells, estimated from reference gene primer amplification, were obtained. Profiled with immunoSEQ multiplex PCR; TCRdb holds only in-frame clones, not every one. The V and J calls and the clone size are those of that table, but D and trimming were determined from the DNA. The sample consists of about 300,000 clones, about 90% of them appearing once.

The chain employs TRBV5-1 and TRBJ2-5; 8 positions match TRBD2. This receptor was identified in a woman aged 25-40 years who had recovered from COVID-19. Sequencing input: PBMCs or T cells enriched from blood (not recorded which). The DNA for the CDR3 is TGCGCCAGCAGCTTCGGGGGGGTGGAAGAGACCCAGTACTTC. It is translated as CASSFGGVEETQYF.